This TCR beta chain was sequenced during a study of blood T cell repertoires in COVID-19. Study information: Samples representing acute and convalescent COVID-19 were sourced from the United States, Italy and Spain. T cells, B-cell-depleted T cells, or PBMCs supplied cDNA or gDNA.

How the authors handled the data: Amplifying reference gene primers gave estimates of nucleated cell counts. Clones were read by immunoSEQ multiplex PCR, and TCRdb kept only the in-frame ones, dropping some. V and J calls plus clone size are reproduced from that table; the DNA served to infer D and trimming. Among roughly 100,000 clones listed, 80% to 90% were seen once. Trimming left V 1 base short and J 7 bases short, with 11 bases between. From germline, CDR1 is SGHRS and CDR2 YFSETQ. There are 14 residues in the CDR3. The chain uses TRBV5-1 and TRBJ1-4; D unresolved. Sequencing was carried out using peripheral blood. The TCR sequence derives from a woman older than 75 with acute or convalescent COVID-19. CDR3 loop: CASSLTDSSEKLFF. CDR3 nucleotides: TGCGCCAGCAGCTTGACTGACTCAAGTGAAAAACTGTTTTTT. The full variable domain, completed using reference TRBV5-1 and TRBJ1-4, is KAGVTQTPRYLIKTRGQQVTLSCSPISGHRSVSWYQQTPGQGLQFLFEYFSETQRNKGNFPGRFSGRQFSNSRSEMNVSTLELGDSALYLCASSLTDSSEKLFFGSGTQLSVL.